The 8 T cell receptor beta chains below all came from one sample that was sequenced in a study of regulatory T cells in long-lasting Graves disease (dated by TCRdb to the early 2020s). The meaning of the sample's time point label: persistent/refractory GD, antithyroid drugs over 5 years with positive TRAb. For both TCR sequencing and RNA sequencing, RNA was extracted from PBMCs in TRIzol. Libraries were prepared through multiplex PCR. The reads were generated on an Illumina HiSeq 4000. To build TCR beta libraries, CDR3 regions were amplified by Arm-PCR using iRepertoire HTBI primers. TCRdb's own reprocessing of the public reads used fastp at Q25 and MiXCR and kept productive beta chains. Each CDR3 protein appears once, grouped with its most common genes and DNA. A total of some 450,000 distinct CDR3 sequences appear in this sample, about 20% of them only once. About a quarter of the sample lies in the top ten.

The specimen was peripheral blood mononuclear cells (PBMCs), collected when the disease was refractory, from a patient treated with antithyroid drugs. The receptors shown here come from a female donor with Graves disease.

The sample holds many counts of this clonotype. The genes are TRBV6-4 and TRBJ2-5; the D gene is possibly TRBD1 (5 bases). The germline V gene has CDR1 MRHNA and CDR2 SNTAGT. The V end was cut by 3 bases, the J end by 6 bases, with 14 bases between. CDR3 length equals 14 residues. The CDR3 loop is CASSESYPGKTQYF. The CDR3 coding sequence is TGTGCCAGCAGTGAATCATACCCAGGGAAGACCCAGTACTTC.

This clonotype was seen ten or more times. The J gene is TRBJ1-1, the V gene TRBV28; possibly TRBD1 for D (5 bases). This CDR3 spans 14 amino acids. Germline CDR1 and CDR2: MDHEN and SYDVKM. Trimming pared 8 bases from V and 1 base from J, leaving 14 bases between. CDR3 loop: CASCGGAKNTEAFF. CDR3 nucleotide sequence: TGTGCCAGCTGTGGGGGAGCAAAGAACACTGAAGCTTTCTTT.

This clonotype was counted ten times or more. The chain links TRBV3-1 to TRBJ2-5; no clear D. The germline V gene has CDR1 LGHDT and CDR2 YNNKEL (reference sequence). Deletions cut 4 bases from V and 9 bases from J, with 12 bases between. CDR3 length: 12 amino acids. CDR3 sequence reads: CASSLAGRAQYF. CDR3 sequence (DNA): TGTGCCAGCAGCCTAGCCGGTCGAGCCCAGTACTTC.

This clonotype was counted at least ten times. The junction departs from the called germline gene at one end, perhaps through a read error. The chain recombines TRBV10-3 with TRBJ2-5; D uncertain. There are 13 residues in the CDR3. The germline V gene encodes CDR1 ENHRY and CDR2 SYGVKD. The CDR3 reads CAINEDFQETQYF. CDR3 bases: TGTGCCATCAATGAGGATTTCCAAGAGACCCAGTACTTC.

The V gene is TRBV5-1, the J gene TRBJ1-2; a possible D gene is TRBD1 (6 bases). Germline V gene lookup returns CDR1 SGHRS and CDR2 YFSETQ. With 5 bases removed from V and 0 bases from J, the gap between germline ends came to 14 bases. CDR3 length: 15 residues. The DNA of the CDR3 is TGCGCCAGCAGTCGACAGGCCCCTTCTAACTATGGCTACACCTTC. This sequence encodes CASSRQAPSNYGYTF. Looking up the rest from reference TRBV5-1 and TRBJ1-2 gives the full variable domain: KAGVTQTPRYLIKTRGQQVTLSCSPISGHRSVSWYQQTPGQGLQFLFEYFSETQRNKGNFPGRFSGRQFSNSRSEMNVSTLELGDSALYLCASSRQAPSNYGYTFGSGTRLTVV.

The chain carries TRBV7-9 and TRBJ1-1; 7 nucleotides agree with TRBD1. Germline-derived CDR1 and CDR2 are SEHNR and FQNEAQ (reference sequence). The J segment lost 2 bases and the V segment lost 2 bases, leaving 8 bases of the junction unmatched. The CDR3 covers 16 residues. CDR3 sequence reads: CASSLSLWTGNTEAFF. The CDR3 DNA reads TGTGCCAGCAGCTTATCCCTCTGGACAGGAAACACTGAAGCTTTCTTT.

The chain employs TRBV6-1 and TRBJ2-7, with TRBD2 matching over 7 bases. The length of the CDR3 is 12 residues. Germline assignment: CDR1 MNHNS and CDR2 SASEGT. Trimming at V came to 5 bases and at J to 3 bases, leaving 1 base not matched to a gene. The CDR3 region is CASSLAVYEQYF. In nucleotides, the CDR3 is TGTGCCAGCAGTCTAGCGGTCTACGAGCAGTACTTC.

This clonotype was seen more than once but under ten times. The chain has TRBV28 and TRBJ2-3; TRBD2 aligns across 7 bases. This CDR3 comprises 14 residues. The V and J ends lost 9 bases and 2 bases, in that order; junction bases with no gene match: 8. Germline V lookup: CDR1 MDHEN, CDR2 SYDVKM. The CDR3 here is CASWGDYLTDTQYF. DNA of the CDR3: TGTGCCAGTTGGGGGGACTACCTCACAGATACGCAGTATTTT. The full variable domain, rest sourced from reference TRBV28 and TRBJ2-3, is DVKVTQSSRYLVKRTGEKVFLECVQDMDHENMFWYRQDPGLGLRLIYFSYDVKMKEKGDIPEGYSVSREKKERFSLILESASTNQTSMYLCASWGDYLTDTQYFGPGTRLTVL.